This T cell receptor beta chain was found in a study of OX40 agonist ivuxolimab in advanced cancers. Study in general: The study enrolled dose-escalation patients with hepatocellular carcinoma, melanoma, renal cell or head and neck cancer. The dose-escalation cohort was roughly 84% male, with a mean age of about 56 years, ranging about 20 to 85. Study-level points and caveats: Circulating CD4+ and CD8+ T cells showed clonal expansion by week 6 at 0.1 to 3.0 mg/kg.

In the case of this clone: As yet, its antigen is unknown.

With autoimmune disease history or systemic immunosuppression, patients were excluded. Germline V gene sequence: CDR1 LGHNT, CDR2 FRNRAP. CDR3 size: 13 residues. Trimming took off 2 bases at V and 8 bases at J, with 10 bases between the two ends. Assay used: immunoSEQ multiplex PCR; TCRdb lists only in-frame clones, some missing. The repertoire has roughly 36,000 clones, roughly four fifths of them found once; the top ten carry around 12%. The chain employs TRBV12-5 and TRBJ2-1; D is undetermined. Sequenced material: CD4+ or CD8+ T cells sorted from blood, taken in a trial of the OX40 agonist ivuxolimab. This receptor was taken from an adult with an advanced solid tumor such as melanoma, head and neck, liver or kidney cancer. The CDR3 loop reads CASGLTRLYEQFF. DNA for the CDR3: TGTGCTAGTGGTTTGACACGCCTCTATGAGCAGTTCTTC.